The rows below give T cell receptor beta chains drawn from one sample of a study of blood T cell repertoires in COVID-19. Using immunoSEQ multiplex PCR, the repertoire was profiled, and TCRdb retains in-frame clones only, with some absent. The data show about 48,000 clones, 80% to 90% seen once. Sequenced sample: peripheral blood. These receptors were taken from a human donor in a cohort sampled during active COVID-19. Each CDR3 is given with its conserved first and last residue. The D gene is left open where the match is weak. Rows may omit the clone size; those that give it use once, few, many or a size class.

D: TRBD2; J: TRBJ2-7; length: 17; V: TRBV7-6; size: -; CDR3: CASSPRASGGIPYEQYF; DNA: TGTGCCAGCAGCCCCCGTGCTAGCGGGGGTATTCCCTACGAGCAGTACTTC
D: TRBD2; J: TRBJ2-3; length: 15; V: TRBV7-2; size: -; CDR3: CASSSRRDYTDTQYF; DNA: TGTGCCAGCAGCTCAAGACGGGACTACACAGATACGCAGTATTTT
D: -; J: TRBJ1-6; length: 17; V: TRBV30; size: -; CDR3: CAWSVPWLQTTGSPLHF; DNA: TGTGCCTGGAGTGTACCCTGGCTCCAAACAACGGGTTCACCCCTCCACTTT
D: TRBD1; J: TRBJ1-6; length: 17; V: TRBV3-1/TRBV3-2; size: -; CDR3: CASSQPPGQGAGSPLHF; DNA: TGTGCCAGCAGCCAACCGCCGGGACAGGGGGCAGGTTCACCCCTCCACTTT
D: TRBD1; J: TRBJ2-5; length: 15; V: TRBV5-6; size: -; CDR3: CASSERGGVTETQYF; DNA: TGTGCCAGCAGCGAGCGAGGGGGCGTGACGGAGACCCAGTACTTC
D: TRBD1; J: TRBJ1-1; length: 15; V: TRBV30; size: -; CDR3: CAWRRGTGDLAVAFF; DNA: TGTGCCTGGAGACGCGGGACAGGGGACTTGGCTGTAGCTTTCTTT
D: TRBD2; J: TRBJ2-2; length: 15; V: TRBV19; size: -; CDR3: CASSIFQGGTGELFF; DNA: TGTGCCAGTAGTATATTCCAGGGAGGGACCGGGGAGCTGTTTTTT
D: TRBD2; J: TRBJ2-1; length: 16; V: TRBV11-2; size: -; CDR3: CASSFLGLAEYNEQFF; DNA: TGTGCCAGCAGCTTTTTGGGACTAGCGGAGTACAATGAGCAGTTCTTC
D: -; J: TRBJ2-4; length: 15; V: TRBV5-4; size: -; CDR3: CASSFSSGGPHIQYF; DNA: TGTGCCAGCAGCTTTTCAAGCGGTGGGCCCCACATTCAGTACTTC
D: TRBD2; J: TRBJ2-3; length: 14; V: TRBV11-3; size: -; CDR3: CASSSTGLTDTQYF; DNA: TGTGCCAGCAGCTCGACGGGACTAACGGATACGCAGTATTTT
D: TRBD1; J: TRBJ1-1; length: 15; V: TRBV28; size: -; CDR3: CASTPWDRVNTEAFF; DNA: TGTGCCAGCACCCCCTGGGACAGGGTGAACACTGAAGCTTTCTTT
D: -; J: TRBJ2-3; length: 14; V: TRBV29-1; size: -; CDR3: CSVERGGDTDTQYF; DNA: TGCAGCGTTGAAAGGGGGGGCGACACAGATACGCAGTATTTT
D: TRBD2; J: TRBJ2-3; length: 14; V: TRBV6-2/TRBV6-3; size: once; CDR3: CASSLAGSTDTQYF; DNA: TGTGCCAGCAGTCTAGCGGGAAGCACAGATACGCAGTATTTT
D: TRBD2; J: TRBJ2-5; length: 15; V: TRBV6-2/TRBV6-3; size: -; CDR3: CASSHSGGWGETQYF; DNA: TGTGCCAGCAGTCATAGCGGGGGGTGGGGAGAGACCCAGTACTTC
D: -; J: TRBJ2-3; length: 11; V: TRBV5-6; size: -; CDR3: CASSGEDTQYF; DNA: TGTGCCAGCAGCGGGGAGGATACGCAGTATTTT
D: TRBD1; J: TRBJ2-2; length: 15; V: TRBV7-9; size: -; CDR3: CASIPGTGGTGELFF; DNA: TGTGCCAGCATACCCGGGACAGGAGGCACCGGGGAGCTGTTTTTT
D: -; J: TRBJ2-5; length: 12; V: TRBV24-1; size: once; CDR3: CATRGGAETQYF; DNA: TGTGCCACCAGGGGTGGGGCGGAGACCCAGTACTTC
D: -; J: TRBJ2-3; length: 9; V: TRBV12-3/TRBV12-4; size: -; CDR3: CASTSQGFF; DNA: TGTGCCAGCACTTCACAGGGATTTTTT
D: -; J: TRBJ2-3; length: 14; V: TRBV18; size: -; CDR3: CASPPQRRGDTQYF; DNA: TGTGCCAGCCCACCCCAGCGTCGGGGAGATACGCAGTATTTT
D: -; J: TRBJ1-3; length: 16; V: TRBV9; size: -; CDR3: CASSVADPGTGNTIYF; DNA: TGTGCCAGCAGCGTAGCTGACCCGGGTACTGGAAACACCATATATTTT
D: TRBD2; J: TRBJ2-5; length: 16; V: TRBV11-2; size: -; CDR3: CASRLSSGGAKETQYF; DNA: TGTGCCAGCAGACTCTCTAGCGGGGGGGCAAAGGAGACCCAGTACTTC
D: TRBD2; J: TRBJ2-5; length: 19; V: TRBV4-2; size: -; CDR3: CASSQDSKLAGGPQETQYF; DNA: TGTGCCAGCAGCCAAGATAGTAAACTAGCGGGGGGCCCACAAGAGACCCAGTACTTC
D: -; J: TRBJ1-2; length: 15; V: TRBV6-1; size: -; CDR3: CASSESLWSMDGYTF; DNA: TGTGCCAGCAGTGAATCGCTATGGTCTATGGATGGCTACACCTTC
D: TRBD2; J: TRBJ2-3; length: 15; V: TRBV7-2; size: -; CDR3: CASSLAGGPRGTQYF; DNA: TGTGCCAGCAGCCTAGCGGGGGGGCCGCGTGGTACGCAGTATTTT
D: -; J: TRBJ1-4; length: 15; V: TRBV2; size: -; CDR3: CASSEDGEANEKLFF; DNA: TGTGCCAGCAGTGAAGACGGGGAGGCTAATGAAAAACTGTTTTTT
D: -; J: TRBJ1-2; length: 15; V: TRBV2; size: -; CDR3: CASSADTPSGYGYTF; DNA: TGTGCCAGCAGTGCGGACACCCCCTCTGGATATGGCTACACCTTC
D: -; J: TRBJ1-2; length: 11; V: TRBV19; size: -; CDR3: CASSTYYGYTF; DNA: TGTGCCAGTAGTACCTACTATGGCTACACCTTC
D: TRBD2; J: TRBJ2-6; length: 18; V: TRBV18; size: -; CDR3: CASSPPSGGSTGANVLTF; DNA: TGTGCCAGCTCACCACCGTCGGGGGGGAGTACTGGGGCCAACGTCCTGACTTTC
D: -; J: TRBJ1-2; length: 14; V: TRBV6-1; size: -; CDR3: CASSEVQRNYGYTF; DNA: TGTGCCAGCAGTGAGGTACAGAGAAACTATGGCTACACCTTC
D: -; J: TRBJ2-2; length: 13; V: TRBV10-3; size: -; CDR3: CGSGGTNTGELFF; DNA: TGTGGGTCCGGAGGGACGAACACCGGGGAGCTGTTTTTT
D: -; J: TRBJ1-2; length: 13; V: TRBV12-3/TRBV12-4; size: once; CDR3: CASSLGGSEGYTF; DNA: TGTGCCAGCAGTTTGGGGGGATCGGAAGGCTACACCTTC
D: -; J: TRBJ2-5; length: 16; V: TRBV7-9; size: -; CDR3: CASSHTGGGAQETQYF; DNA: TGTGCCAGCAGCCACACGGGTGGGGGGGCCCAAGAGACCCAGTACTTC
D: -; J: TRBJ1-6; length: 15; V: TRBV3-1/TRBV3-2; size: -; CDR3: CASSQTGADNSPLHF; DNA: TGTGCCAGCAGCCAAACAGGAGCCGATAATTCACCCCTCCACTTT
D: -; J: TRBJ2-3; length: 14; V: TRBV19; size: -; CDR3: CASSDQGRGDTQYF; DNA: TGTGCCAGTAGTGACCAGGGGAGGGGAGATACGCAGTATTTT
D: -; J: TRBJ1-3; length: 18; V: TRBV7-6; size: -; CDR3: CASSHHPDSRDSGNTIYF; DNA: TGTGCCAGCAGCCACCACCCCGATAGCCGGGACTCTGGAAACACCATATATTTT
D: TRBD1; J: TRBJ1-4; length: 15; V: TRBV24-1; size: -; CDR3: CATSDLTGGTEKLFF; DNA: TGTGCCACCAGTGACCTGACAGGGGGAACTGAAAAACTGTTTTTT
D: TRBD1; J: TRBJ1-2; length: 16; V: TRBV19; size: -; CDR3: CASSRADRAYNYGYTF; DNA: TGTGCCAGTAGTAGGGCCGACAGGGCCTATAACTATGGCTACACCTTC
D: -; J: TRBJ1-5; length: 17; V: TRBV27; size: few; CDR3: CASSLSSGQGSNQPQHF; DNA: TGTGCCAGCAGTTTATCAAGTGGGCAGGGGAGCAATCAGCCCCAGCATTTT
D: TRBD2; J: TRBJ2-3; length: 17; V: TRBV4-1; size: -; CDR3: CASSLGLAGALTDTQYF; DNA: TGCGCCAGCAGCCTTGGGCTAGCGGGGGCCCTCACAGATACGCAGTATTTT
D: -; J: TRBJ1-2; length: 13; V: TRBV3-1/TRBV3-2; size: -; CDR3: CASRGTPGPGYTF; DNA: TGTGCCAGCAGGGGTACCCCAGGGCCTGGCTACACCTTC
D: -; J: TRBJ2-7; length: 15; V: TRBV5-6; size: -; CDR3: CASSLYLRDAYEQYF; DNA: TGTGCCAGCAGCTTGTATTTGAGGGATGCGTACGAGCAGTACTTC
D: -; J: TRBJ2-1; length: 14; V: TRBV5-5; size: -; CDR3: CASSAPERDNEQFF; DNA: TGTGCCAGCAGCGCCCCCGAGCGGGACAATGAGCAGTTCTTC
D: -; J: TRBJ2-2; length: 18; V: TRBV5-1; size: once; CDR3: CASSLTSGSQINTGELFF; DNA: TGCGCCAGCAGCTTGACCTCCGGGTCTCAGATTAACACCGGGGAGCTGTTTTTT